Here is one T cell receptor beta chain with its context. What it binds is unknown. The PCR contained 60 Vbeta and 13 Jbeta primers. Generated by immunoSEQ multiplex PCR, the TCRdb table keeps only in-frame clones and is missing some. The sample includes roughly 160,000 clones, 60% to 80% of them seen just once. The data were obtained in a study of cytomegalovirus exposure and HLA in healthy donors. Study-wide results and limits: Indistinguishable V segments such as TRBV6-2 and TRBV6-3 were excluded. Being productive about 87% or about 30% of the time was typical of most TCR beta V segments in an earlier analysis. A later analysis linked a missense DCLRE1C variant to TCR beta V- and J-gene trimming.

Germline V gene data show CDR1 as SGHDN and CDR2 as FVKESK. The J segment lost 3 bases and the V segment lost 1 base, leaving 5 bases of the junction unmatched. CDR3 length equals 16 residues. This clonotype was sampled from a man in his fifties or sixties in good health and CMV-seronegative. Source material: PBMCs. The chain joins TRBV14 to TRBJ1-4; 7 bases are a match to TRBD1. The CDR3 region has the DNA TGTGCCAGCAGCCAAGCCACCGGACAGGCTAATGAAAAACTGTTTTTT. Translating it yields CASSQATGQANEKLFF. Full variable domain (missing parts from reference TRBV14 and TRBJ1-4): EAGVTQFPSHSVIEKGQTVTLRCDPISGHDNLYWYRRVMGKEIKFLLHFVKESKQDESGMPNNRFLAERTGGTYSTLKVQPAELEDSGVYFCASSQATGQANEKLFFGSGTQLSVL.